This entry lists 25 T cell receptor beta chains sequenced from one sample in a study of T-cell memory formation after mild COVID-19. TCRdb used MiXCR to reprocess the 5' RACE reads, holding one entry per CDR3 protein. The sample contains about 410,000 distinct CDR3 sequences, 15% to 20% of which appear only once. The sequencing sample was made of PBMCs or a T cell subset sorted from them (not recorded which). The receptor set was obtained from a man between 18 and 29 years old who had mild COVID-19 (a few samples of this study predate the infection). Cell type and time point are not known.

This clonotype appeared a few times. The CDR3 spells CASSASLQETQYF. The CDR3 bases are TGCGCCAGCAGTGCTAGTCTTCAAGAGACCCAGTACTTC. The chain has TRBV4-1 and TRBJ2-5, with unresolved D. The CDR3 runs 13 residues. The germline V gene has CDR1 MGHRA and CDR2 YSYEKL. Trimming took off 6 bases at V and 2 bases at J, with 10 bases between the two ends.

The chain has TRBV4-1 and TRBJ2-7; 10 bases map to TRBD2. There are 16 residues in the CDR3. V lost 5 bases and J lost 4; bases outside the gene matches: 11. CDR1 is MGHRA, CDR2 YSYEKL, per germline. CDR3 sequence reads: CASSKVPAGGQYEQYF. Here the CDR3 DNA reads TGCGCCAGCAGCAAAGTTCCAGCGGGGGGGCAATACGAGCAGTACTTC.

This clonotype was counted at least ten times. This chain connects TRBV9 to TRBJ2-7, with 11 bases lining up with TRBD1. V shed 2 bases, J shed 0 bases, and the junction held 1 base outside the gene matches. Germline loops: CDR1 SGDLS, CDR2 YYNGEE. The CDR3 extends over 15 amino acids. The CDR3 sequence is CASSVGTGGSYEQYF. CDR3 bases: TGTGCCAGCAGCGTCGGGACAGGGGGCTCCTACGAGCAGTACTTC.

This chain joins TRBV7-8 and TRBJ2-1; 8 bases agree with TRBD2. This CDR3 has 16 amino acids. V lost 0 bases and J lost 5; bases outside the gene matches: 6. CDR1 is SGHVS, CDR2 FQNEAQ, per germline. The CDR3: CASSLAGLARDNEQFF. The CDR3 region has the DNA TGTGCCAGCAGCTTAGCCGGACTAGCACGGGACAATGAGCAGTTCTTC.

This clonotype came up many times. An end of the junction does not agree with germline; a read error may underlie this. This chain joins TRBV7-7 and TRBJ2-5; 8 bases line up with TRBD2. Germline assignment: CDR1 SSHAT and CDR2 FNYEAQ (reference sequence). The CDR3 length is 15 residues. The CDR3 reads CASSLGGGGQETQYF. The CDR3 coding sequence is TGTGCTAGCAGCCTGGGCGGCGGGGGGCAAGAGACCCAGTACTTC. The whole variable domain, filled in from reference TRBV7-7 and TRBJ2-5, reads GAGVSQSPRYKVTKRGQDVTLRCDPISSHATLYWYQQALGQGPEFLTYFNYEAQPDKSGLPSDRFSAERPEGSISTLTIQRTEQRDSAMYRCASSLGGGGQETQYFGPGTRLLVL.

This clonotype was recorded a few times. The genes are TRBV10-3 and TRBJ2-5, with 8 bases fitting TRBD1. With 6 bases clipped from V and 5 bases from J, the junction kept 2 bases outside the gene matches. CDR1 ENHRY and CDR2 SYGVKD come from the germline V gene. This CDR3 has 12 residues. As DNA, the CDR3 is TGTGCCATCAGGGGACAGGAGGAGACCCAGTACTTC. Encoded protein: CAIRGQEETQYF.

Here the CDR3 reads CASSHGQGGQPQHF. For the CDR3, the DNA is TGTGCCAGCAGCCATGGACAGGGCGGTCAGCCCCAGCATTTT. J is TRBJ1-5 and V is TRBV7-9, with TRBD1 matching over 8 bases. After removal of 5 bases from V and 6 bases from J, the junction contained 6 bases not matched to a gene. The CDR3 is 14 amino acids. The germline V gene has CDR1 SEHNR and CDR2 FQNEAQ (reference sequence).

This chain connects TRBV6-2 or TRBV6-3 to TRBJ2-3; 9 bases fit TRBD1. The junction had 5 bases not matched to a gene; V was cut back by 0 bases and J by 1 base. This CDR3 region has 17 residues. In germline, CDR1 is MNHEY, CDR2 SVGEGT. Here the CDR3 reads CASSYSGQGLGTDTQYF. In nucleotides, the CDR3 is TGTGCCAGCAGTTACTCGGGACAGGGCCTAGGCACAGATACGCAGTATTTT.

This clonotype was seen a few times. DNA for the CDR3: TGTGCCAGCAGCTCCGGGACGTCGGCGAACACCGGGGAGCTGTTTTTT. Its translation: CASSSGTSANTGELFF. The rearrangement uses TRBV14 and TRBJ2-2; D may correspond to TRBD1 or TRBD2 (5 bases each). The CDR3 loop spans 16 amino acids. Germline CDR1 reads SGHDN; CDR2 reads FVKESK. Trimming shortened V by 5 bases and J by 0 bases, and 13 bases separated the two germline ends.

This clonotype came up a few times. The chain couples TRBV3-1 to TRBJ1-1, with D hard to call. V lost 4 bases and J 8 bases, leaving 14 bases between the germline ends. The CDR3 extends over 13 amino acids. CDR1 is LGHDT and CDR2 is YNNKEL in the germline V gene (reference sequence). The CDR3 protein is CASSRTEVREAFF. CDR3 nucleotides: TGTGCCAGCAGCCGAACAGAGGTTAGGGAAGCTTTCTTT.

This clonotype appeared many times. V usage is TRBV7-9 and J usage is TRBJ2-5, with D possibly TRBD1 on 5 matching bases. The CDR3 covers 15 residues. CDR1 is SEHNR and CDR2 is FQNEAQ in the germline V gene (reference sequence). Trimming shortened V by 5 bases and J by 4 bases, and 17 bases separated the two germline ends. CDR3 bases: TGTGCCAGCAGCCGTGGGGCAGACGGGCGAGAGACCCAGTACTTC. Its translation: CASSRGADGRETQYF.

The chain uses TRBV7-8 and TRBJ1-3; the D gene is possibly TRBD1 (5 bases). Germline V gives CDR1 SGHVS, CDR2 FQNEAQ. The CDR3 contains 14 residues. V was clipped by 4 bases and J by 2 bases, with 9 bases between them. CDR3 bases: TGTGCCAGCAGCTCGAGGGACCCTGGAAACACCATATATTTT. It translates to CASSSRDPGNTIYF. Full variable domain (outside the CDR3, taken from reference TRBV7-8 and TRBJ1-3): GAGVSQSPRYKVAKRGQDVALRCDPISGHVSLFWYQQALGQGPEFLTYFQNEAQLDKSGLPSDRFFAERPEGSVSTLKIQRTQQEDSAVYLCASSSRDPGNTIYFGEGSWLTVV.

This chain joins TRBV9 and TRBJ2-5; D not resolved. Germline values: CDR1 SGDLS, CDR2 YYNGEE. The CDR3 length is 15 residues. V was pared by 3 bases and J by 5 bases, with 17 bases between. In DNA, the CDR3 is TGTGCCAGCAGCGCCCTGGACCGCAAGAGGGAGACCCAGTACTTC. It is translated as CASSALDRKRETQYF.

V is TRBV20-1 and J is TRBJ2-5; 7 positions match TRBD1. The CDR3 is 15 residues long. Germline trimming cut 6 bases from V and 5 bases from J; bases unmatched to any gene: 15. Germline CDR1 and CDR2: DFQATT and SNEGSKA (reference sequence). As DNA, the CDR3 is TGCAGTGCCCTACGGCCCCAGGGGGAGTGGGAGACCCAGTACTTC. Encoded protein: CSALRPQGEWETQYF.

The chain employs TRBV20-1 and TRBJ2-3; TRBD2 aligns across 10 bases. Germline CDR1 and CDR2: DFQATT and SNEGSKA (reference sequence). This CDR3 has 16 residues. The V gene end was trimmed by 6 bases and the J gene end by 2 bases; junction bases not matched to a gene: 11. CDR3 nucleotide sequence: TGCAGTGCACGCTCGGGAACTAGCGGGAACACAGATACGCAGTATTTT. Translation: CSARSGTSGNTDTQYF.

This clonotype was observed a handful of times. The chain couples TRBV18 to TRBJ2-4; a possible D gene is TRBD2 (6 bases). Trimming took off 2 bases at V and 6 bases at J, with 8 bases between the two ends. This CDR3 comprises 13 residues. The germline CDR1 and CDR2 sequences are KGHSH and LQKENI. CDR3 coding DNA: TGTGCCAGCTCACCAGAGGGACTAAACATTCAGTACTTC. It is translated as CASSPEGLNIQYF. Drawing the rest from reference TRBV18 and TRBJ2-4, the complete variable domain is NAGVMQNPRHLVRRRGQEARLRCSPMKGHSHVYWYRQLPEEGLKFMVYLQKENIIDESGMPKERFSAEFPKEGPSILRIQQVVRGDSAAYFCASSPEGLNIQYFGAGTRLSVL.

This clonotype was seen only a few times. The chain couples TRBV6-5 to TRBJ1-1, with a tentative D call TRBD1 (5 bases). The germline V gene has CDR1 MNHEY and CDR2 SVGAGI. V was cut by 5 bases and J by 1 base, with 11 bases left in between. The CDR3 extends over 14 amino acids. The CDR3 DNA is TGTGCCAGCAGTCGCAATAGGGGGAACACTGAAGCTTTCTTT. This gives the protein CASSRNRGNTEAFF.

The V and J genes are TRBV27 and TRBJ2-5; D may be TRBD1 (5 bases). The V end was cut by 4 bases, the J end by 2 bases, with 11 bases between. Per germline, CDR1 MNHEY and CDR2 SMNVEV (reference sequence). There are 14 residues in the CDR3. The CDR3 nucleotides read TGTGCCAGCAGTTCGGACACTCGTCAAGAGACCCAGTACTTC. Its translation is CASSSDTRQETQYF.

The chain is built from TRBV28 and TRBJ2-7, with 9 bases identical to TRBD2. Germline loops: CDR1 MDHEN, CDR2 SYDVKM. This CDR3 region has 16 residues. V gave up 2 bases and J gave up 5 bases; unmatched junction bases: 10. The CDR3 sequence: CASSLVRGGRLHEQYV. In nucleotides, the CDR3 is TGTGCCAGCAGTTTAGTGCGGGGGGGCCGATTGCACGAGCAGTACGTC.

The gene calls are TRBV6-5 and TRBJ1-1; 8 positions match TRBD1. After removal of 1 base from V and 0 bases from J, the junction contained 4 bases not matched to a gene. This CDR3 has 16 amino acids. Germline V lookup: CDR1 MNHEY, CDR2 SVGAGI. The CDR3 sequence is CASSYYATGVNTEAFF. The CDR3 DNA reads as TGTGCCAGCAGTTACTACGCGACAGGGGTGAACACTGAAGCTTTCTTT.

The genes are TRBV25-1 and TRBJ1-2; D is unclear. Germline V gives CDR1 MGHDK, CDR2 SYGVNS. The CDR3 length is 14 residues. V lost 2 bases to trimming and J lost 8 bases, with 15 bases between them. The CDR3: CASSERFISGGYTF. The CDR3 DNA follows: TGTGCCAGCAGTGAACGTTTTATTTCCGGCGGCTACACCTTC.

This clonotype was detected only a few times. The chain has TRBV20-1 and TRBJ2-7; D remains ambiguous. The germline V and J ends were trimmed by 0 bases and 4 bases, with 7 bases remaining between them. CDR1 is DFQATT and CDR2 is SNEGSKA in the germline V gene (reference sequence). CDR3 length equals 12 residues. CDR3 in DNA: TGCAGTGCTAGAGATAGAGATTACGAGCAGTACTTC. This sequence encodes CSARDRDYEQYF.

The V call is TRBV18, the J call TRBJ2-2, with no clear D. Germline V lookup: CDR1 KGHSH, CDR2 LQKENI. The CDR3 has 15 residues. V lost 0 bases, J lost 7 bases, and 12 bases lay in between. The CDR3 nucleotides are TGTGCCAGCTCACCACCAGTCCGGACGAACGGGGAGCTGTTTTTT. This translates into CASSPPVRTNGELFF.

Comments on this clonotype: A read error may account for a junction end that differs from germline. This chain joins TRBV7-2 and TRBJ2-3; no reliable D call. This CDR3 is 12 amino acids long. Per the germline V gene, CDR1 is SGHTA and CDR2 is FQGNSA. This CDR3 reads CSSSLVADTQYF. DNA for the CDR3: TGTTCCAGCAGCTTAGTAGCAGATACGCAGTATTTT.

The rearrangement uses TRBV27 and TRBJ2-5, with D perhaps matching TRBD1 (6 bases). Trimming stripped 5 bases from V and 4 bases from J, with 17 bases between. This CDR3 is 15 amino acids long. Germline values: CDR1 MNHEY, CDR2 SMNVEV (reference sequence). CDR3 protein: CASSPQTGIRETQYF. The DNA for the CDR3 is TGTGCCAGCAGTCCCCAGACAGGAATCCGAGAGACCCAGTACTTC.